The 22 T cell receptor beta chains presented below share a single source sample, sequenced in a study of T cells in Graves' hyperthyroidism and ophthalmopathy. RNA transcripts yielded amplified TCR beta CDR3 regions. Using the HTBI primer set, a first-round RT-PCR was run on the TCR CDR3. TCRdb fed the multiplex PCR reads into MiXCR, producing one record per CDR3 protein. The sample holds 300,000 to 500,000 distinct CDR3 sequences, over 12% seen once. The specimen sequenced was blood. The receptors were sampled from a man aged 45-65 years with Graves' ophthalmopathy.

This clonotype has more than one count but fewer than ten. The rearrangement links TRBV5-6 to TRBJ2-2; D not certain. Germline V CDR1 and CDR2: SGHDT, YYEEEE. The germline V and J ends were trimmed by 2 bases and 2 bases, with 7 bases remaining between them. The CDR3 totals 14 residues. The CDR3 coding sequence is TGTGCCAGCAGCTTTCAGGAAAACACCGGGGAGCTGTTTTTT. Amino acids: CASSFQENTGELFF.

CDR3 residues: CASSLLAGLGDEQFF. Written as DNA, the CDR3 is TGTGCCAGCAGCCTACTAGCGGGACTTGGCGATGAGCAGTTCTTC. This sequence joins TRBV9 and TRBJ2-1; 10 bases are shared with TRBD2. Germline CDR1 SGDLS, CDR2 YYNGEE. V lost 4 bases and J lost 8; bases outside the gene matches: 9. There are 15 residues in the CDR3.

This clonotype was detected ten times or more. The chain carries TRBV7-2 and TRBJ1-3, with D possibly being TRBD1 (5 bases). CDR3 length: 15 residues. The germline V and J ends were trimmed by 11 bases and 0 bases, with 17 bases remaining between them. The V gene's germline CDR1 is SGHTA and CDR2 FQGNSA. CDR3 bases: TGTGCCTCTTCTGCAGGGCAGAGCTCTGGAAACACCATATATTTT. This codes for CASSAGQSSGNTIYF.

There are many counts of this clonotype. V and J are TRBV9 and TRBJ2-7, with 7 bases that match TRBD1. V was clipped by 3 bases and J by 1 base; unmatched bases: 4. CDR3 size: 14 residues. Germline V gene sequence: CDR1 SGDLS, CDR2 YYNGEE. CDR3 protein: CASSGQGGSYEQYF. For the CDR3, the DNA is TGTGCCAGCAGCGGACAGGGCGGGTCCTACGAGCAGTACTTC.

The rearrangement links TRBV5-1 to TRBJ2-1, with 7 bases matching TRBD2. There are 16 residues in the CDR3. Trimming at V came to 0 bases and at J to 4 bases, leaving 7 bases not matched to a gene. From germline, CDR1 is SGHRS and CDR2 YFSETQ. The chain's CDR3 is CASSLEGGSSYNEQFF. The CDR3 DNA reads as TGCGCCAGCAGCTTGGAGGGCGGGAGCTCGTACAATGAGCAGTTCTTC.

This clonotype has at least ten counts. The chain is built from TRBV28 and TRBJ2-7; 7 bases line up with TRBD1. The length of the CDR3 is 16 residues. Germline CDR1 is MDHEN and CDR2 is SYDVKM. Unmatched junction bases numbered 12, after V lost 3 bases and J lost 4 bases. The CDR3 is CASSFSSAGGRYEQYF. In nucleotides, the CDR3 is TGTGCCAGCAGTTTTTCTTCGGCAGGGGGAAGATACGAGCAGTACTTC. Full variable domain (remainder filled in from reference TRBV28 and TRBJ2-7): DVKVTQSSRYLVKRTGEKVFLECVQDMDHENMFWYRQDPGLGLRLIYFSYDVKMKEKGDIPEGYSVSREKKERFSLILESASTNQTSMYLCASSFSSAGGRYEQYFGPGTRLTVT.

This clonotype was observed at least ten times. This chain links TRBV5-1 with TRBJ2-3, with 10 bases aligning to TRBD2. V was clipped by 4 bases and J by 10 bases; unmatched bases: 15. The CDR3 covers 16 residues. Germline-derived CDR1 and CDR2 are SGHRS and YFSETQ. The CDR3 nucleotides read TGCGCCAGCAGCCTACAGACTAGCGGGCTGGGGGCTCCGCAGTATTTT. Translated, it gives CASSLQTSGLGAPQYF.

This clonotype was counted many times. The J gene is TRBJ1-1, the V gene TRBV2, with 7 bases that match TRBD1. The V and J ends lost 7 bases and 1 base, in that order; junction bases with no gene match: 3. The CDR3 covers 13 residues. Looked up from germline, CDR1 is SNHLY and CDR2 is FYNNEI. CDR3 residues: CASKTGPNTEAFF. The CDR3 DNA sequence: TGTGCCAGCAAGACAGGGCCGAACACTGAAGCTTTCTTT. The entire variable domain, with the rest obtained from reference TRBV2 and TRBJ1-1, is as follows: EPEVTQTPSHQVTQMGQEVILRCVPISNHLYFYWYRQILGQKVEFLVSFYNNEISEKSEIFDDQFSVERPDGSNFTLKIRSTKLEDSAMYFCASKTGPNTEAFFGQGTRLTVV.

This clonotype was observed many times. CDR3 DNA sequence: TGTGCCAGCGAGGCAGGGACCGCGTGGGGAAAACTGTTTTTT. Its translation: CASEAGTAWGKLFF. The genes are TRBV7-9 and TRBJ1-4; D might be TRBD1 (5 bases). In germline, CDR1 is SEHNR, CDR2 FQNEAQ (reference sequence). This CDR3 comprises 14 residues. Trimming stripped 8 bases from V and 10 bases from J, with 20 bases between. Full variable domain (rest looked up from reference TRBV7-9 and TRBJ1-4): DTGVSQNPRHKITKRGQNVTFRCDPISEHNRLYWYRQTLGQGPEFLTYFQNEAQLEKSRLLSDRFSAERPKGSFSTLEIQRTEQGDSAMYLCASEAGTAWGKLFFGSGTQLSVL.

This clonotype was detected ten times or more. V and J are TRBV18 and TRBJ1-1; 9 bases are a match to TRBD1. The CDR3 contains 17 residues. The junction had 10 bases not matched to a gene; V was cut back by 1 base and J by 4 bases. CDR1 and CDR2 from the germline V gene are KGHSH and LQKENI. The CDR3 protein is CASSPRTGVQLGTEAFF. In nucleotides, the CDR3 is TGTGCCAGCTCACCACGGACAGGGGTGCAATTAGGCACTGAAGCTTTCTTT.

This clonotype was seen at least ten times. This rearrangement joins TRBV30 to TRBJ2-7; D gene unclear. V was shortened by 0 bases and J by 0 bases, with 9 bases between the two germline ends. Germline CDR1 and CDR2: GTSNPN and SVGIG (reference sequence). The CDR3 runs to 14 residues. In DNA, the CDR3 is TGTGCCTGGAGTGTACGAAGGCTCTCCTACGAGCAGTACTTC. Amino acid sequence: CAWSVRRLSYEQYF. Full variable domain (missing parts from reference TRBV30 and TRBJ2-7): SQTIHQWPATLVQPVGSPLSLECTVEGTSNPNLYWYRQAAGRGLQLLFYSVGIGQISSEVPQNLSASRPQDRQFILSSKKLLLSDSGFYLCAWSVRRLSYEQYFGPGTRLTVT.

In this sample, this clonotype turned up a few times. The chain couples TRBV3-1 to TRBJ1-6; TRBD1 aligns across 11 bases. CDR1 and CDR2 (germline): LGHDT, YNNKEL (reference sequence). CDR3 length: 14 residues. With 4 bases clipped from V and 10 bases from J, the junction kept 3 bases outside the gene matches. In DNA, the CDR3 is TGTGCCAGCAGCCCGGGACAGGGGGACTCACCCCTCCACTTT. The encoded protein is CASSPGQGDSPLHF.

Notes on this clonotype: Being one base from a much bigger clone, this may be a read error. CDR3 nucleotide sequence: TGTGCCAGCATAGGCCTTGGGGCCGGCTACACCTTC. Residues: CASIGLGAGYTF. The gene calls are TRBV2 and TRBJ1-2; tentative D call: TRBD1 (5 bases). The CDR3 consists of 12 residues. Trimming took 7 bases from V and 8 from J, leaving 14 bases between them. Germline CDR1 and CDR2: SNHLY and FYNNEI.

V usage is TRBV25-1 and J usage is TRBJ2-3; the match to TRBD1 covers 7 bases. The CDR3 sequence is 14 residues long. Trimming cost V 7 bases and J 3 bases; bases outside gene matches: 7. The germline CDR1 and CDR2 sequences are MGHDK and SYGVNS. The CDR3 bases are TGTGCCAGCAAGGACAGGCACCTTACAGATACGCAGTATTTT. It yields the protein CASKDRHLTDTQYF.

This clonotype was recorded at least ten times. The rearrangement links TRBV28 to TRBJ1-5; D gene unclear. The CDR3 spans 12 residues. Trimming left V 6 bases short and J 5 bases short, with 8 bases between. Per the germline V gene, CDR1 is MDHEN and CDR2 is SYDVKM. CDR3 in amino acids: CASRSPHQPQHF. The CDR3 DNA is TGTGCCAGCAGGTCGCCCCATCAGCCCCAGCATTTT.

The chain is built from TRBV20-1 and TRBJ2-3; 7 nucleotides align to TRBD2. CDR3 length: 15 residues. J lost 2 bases, V lost 1 base, and 6 bases had no gene match. Germline CDR1 reads DFQATT; CDR2 reads SNEGSKA (reference sequence). The CDR3 nucleotides are TGCAGTGCTAGAGTTCCAGCGGGGATCACAGATACGCAGTATTTT. Amino acid sequence: CSARVPAGITDTQYF.

J is TRBJ2-3 and V is TRBV25-1, with a weak D call TRBD1 (5 bases). V lost 8 bases to trimming and J lost 4 bases, with 13 bases between them. The CDR3 has 13 amino acids. CDR1 and CDR2 (germline): MGHDK, SYGVNS. The CDR3 DNA is TGTGCCAGCGGACCACAGGCCCCAGATACGCAGTATTTT. Translating it yields CASGPQAPDTQYF.

The rearrangement joins TRBV28 to TRBJ1-1; 7 bases agree with TRBD1. CDR3 length: 15 amino acids. CDR1 is MDHEN and CDR2 is SYDVKM in the germline V gene. Trimming at V came to 3 bases and at J to 8 bases, leaving 12 bases not matched to a gene. CDR3: CASSFTGAGEVEAFF. The CDR3 nucleotides are TGTGCCAGCAGTTTCACAGGGGCGGGAGAGGTGGAAGCTTTCTTT.

This clonotype was seen repeatedly, ten times or more. V is TRBV5-1 and J is TRBJ2-7, with 7 positions matching TRBD2. The V gene end was trimmed by 4 bases and the J gene end by 2 bases; junction bases not matched to a gene: 6. This CDR3 is 14 amino acids long. Germline CDR1 reads SGHRS; CDR2 reads YFSETQ. This CDR3 is CASSAGVVAYEQYF. Here the CDR3 DNA reads TGCGCCAGCAGCGCGGGAGTAGTGGCCTACGAGCAGTACTTC. Combining the CDR3 with reference TRBV5-1 and TRBJ2-7 gives the whole variable domain KAGVTQTPRYLIKTRGQQVTLSCSPISGHRSVSWYQQTPGQGLQFLFEYFSETQRNKGNFPGRFSGRQFSNSRSEMNVSTLELGDSALYLCASSAGVVAYEQYFGPGTRLTVT.

This clonotype was recorded at least ten times. The chain employs TRBV20-1 and TRBJ2-3; D remains unclear. Germline-derived CDR1 and CDR2 are DFQATT and SNEGSKA (reference sequence). V was clipped by 6 bases and J by 5 bases, with 12 bases between them. The CDR3 is 12 residues long. The CDR3 is CSATRAEDTQYF. In nucleotides, the CDR3 is TGCAGTGCGACCCGGGCCGAAGATACGCAGTATTTT.

This clonotype was detected a few times. One end of the junction varies from germline; a read error may be responsible. The rearrangement uses TRBV3-1 and TRBJ2-1; D gene uncertain. Germline-derived CDR1 and CDR2 are LGHDT and YNNKEL (reference sequence). There are 15 residues in the CDR3. CDR3 in amino acids: CAGSQGYWASNEQFF. As DNA, the CDR3 is TGTGCCGGCAGCCAAGGCTACTGGGCAAGCAATGAGCAGTTCTTC.

This clonotype was counted at least ten times. The rearrangement uses TRBV5-1 and TRBJ1-1; D ambiguous. V lost 7 bases, J lost 0 bases, and 10 bases lay in between. Germline lookup yields CDR1 SGHRS and CDR2 YFSETQ. This CDR3 region has 13 residues. CDR3 residues: CASSNKMNTEAFF. The CDR3 DNA is TGCGCCAGCTCTAACAAGATGAACACTGAAGCTTTCTTT.